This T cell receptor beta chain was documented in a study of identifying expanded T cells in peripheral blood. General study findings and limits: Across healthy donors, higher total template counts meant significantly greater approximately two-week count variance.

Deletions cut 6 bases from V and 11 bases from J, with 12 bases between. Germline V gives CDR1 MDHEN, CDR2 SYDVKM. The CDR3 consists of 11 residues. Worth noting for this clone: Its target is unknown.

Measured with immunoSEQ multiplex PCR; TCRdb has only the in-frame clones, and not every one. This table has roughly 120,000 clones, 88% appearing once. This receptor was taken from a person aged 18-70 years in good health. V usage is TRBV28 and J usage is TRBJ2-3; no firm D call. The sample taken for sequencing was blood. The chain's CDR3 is CASSRPERQYF. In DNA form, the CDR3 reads TGTGCCAGCAGCCGACCCGAGAGGCAGTATTTT.